This passage covers 10 T cell receptor beta chains from one sample sequenced in a study of blood T cell repertoires in COVID-19. Measured with immunoSEQ multiplex PCR; TCRdb has only the in-frame clones, and not every one. Among 100,000 to 150,000 clones listed, approximately 85% were seen once. Sequenced input: peripheral blood. These TCRs come from a woman of 80 years or more with acute or convalescent COVID-19.

This sequence joins TRBV6-5 and TRBJ1-4, with D uncertain. Trimming removed 6 bases from V and 6 bases from J, with 14 bases in between. The CDR3 sequence is 14 residues long. Germline lookup yields CDR1 MNHEY and CDR2 SVGAGI. Written as DNA, the CDR3 is TGTGCCAGCAGGTTGATTAGCCCCGATGAAAAACTGTTTTTT. Translation gives CASRLISPDEKLFF.

V is TRBV2 and J is TRBJ1-2, with TRBD1 matching 8 bases. Germline assignment: CDR1 SNHLY and CDR2 FYNNEI. This CDR3 is built from 15 residues. J was trimmed by 7 bases and V by 6 bases; bases with no gene match: 13. CDR3: CASSGTGRPLSGYTF. The CDR3 DNA is TGTGCCAGCAGCGGGACAGGAAGGCCGCTCAGTGGCTACACCTTC.

V gene TRBV5-1 combines with J gene TRBJ2-3; 9 bases are a match to TRBD2. CDR1 and CDR2 (germline): SGHRS, YFSETQ. J was trimmed by 2 bases and V by 8 bases; bases with no gene match: 9. There are 15 residues in the CDR3. The CDR3 here is CASSYLAGDTDTQYF. In DNA, the CDR3 is TGCGCCAGTTCCTACTTAGCGGGGGACACAGATACGCAGTATTTT.

This clone appeared once. The DNA of the CDR3 is TGCGCCAGCAGCCAAGAACCCCGGGGTGAAAAACTGTTTTTT. It codes for CASSQEPRGEKLFF. The rearrangement uses TRBV4-1 and TRBJ1-4, with D hard to call. Germline CDR1 and CDR2: MGHRA and YSYEKL. V lost 0 bases, J lost 7 bases, and 9 bases lay in between. CDR3 length: 14 amino acids.

V gene TRBV2 combines with J gene TRBJ1-3; 7 bases match TRBD1. Germline V gene lookup returns CDR1 SNHLY and CDR2 FYNNEI. CDR3 length: 14 amino acids. Unmatched junction bases numbered 4, after V lost 8 bases and J lost 0 bases. As DNA, the CDR3 is TGTGCCAGCCGAGAGGGGGCCTCTGGAAACACCATATATTTT. This sequence encodes CASREGASGNTIYF.

This chain connects TRBV28 to TRBJ1-2; the match to TRBD1 covers 7 bases. J was trimmed by 5 bases and V by 2 bases; bases with no gene match: 8. Germline-derived CDR1 and CDR2 are MDHEN and SYDVKM. CDR3 size: 15 residues. Written as DNA, the CDR3 is TGTGCCAGCAGTTTAGAGGGGGCTGGACGTTATGGCTACACCTTC. Translation: CASSLEGAGRYGYTF.

In nucleotides, the CDR3 is TGTGCCAGCAGCCAACAACTAGCGGGGGGGCGGGAGACCCAGTACTTC. It is translated as CASSQQLAGGRETQYF. The chain carries TRBV3-1 (or the pseudogene TRBV3-2) and TRBJ2-5; TRBD2 agrees at 13 bases. Germline lookup yields CDR1 LGHDT and CDR2 YNNKEL (reference sequence). This CDR3 has 16 amino acids. The ends lost 2 bases at V and 5 bases at J; junction bases unmatched: 5.

This clone was recorded once. The chain joins TRBV15 to TRBJ1-2, with D uncertain. V was cut by 0 bases and J by 7 bases, with 18 bases left in between. Per germline, CDR1 LNHNV and CDR2 YYDKDF (reference sequence). The CDR3 sequence is 16 residues long. For the CDR3, the DNA is TGTGCCACCAGCAGAGATCGATCCCGAGCCTCTGGTGGCTACACCTTC. Translating it yields CATSRDRSRASGGYTF.

The table lists this clone with a few counts. The V call is TRBV28, the J call TRBJ2-5; 7 bases agree with TRBD2. V gave up 3 bases and J gave up 2 bases; unmatched junction bases: 6. CDR1 is MDHEN, CDR2 SYDVKM, per germline. There are 15 residues in the CDR3. DNA for the CDR3: TGTGCCAGCAGTTTGGCGGGGGTCCTACAAGAGACCCAGTACTTC. Protein: CASSLAGVLQETQYF.

The rearrangement links TRBV9 to TRBJ1-1; D is undetermined. Germline V gives CDR1 SGDLS, CDR2 YYNGEE. CDR3 length: 15 residues. Trimming took 0 bases from V and 1 from J, leaving 10 bases between them. In DNA form, the CDR3 reads TGTGCCAGCAGCGTAGAAGGCGGGAGGAACACTGAAGCTTTCTTT. Translation: CASSVEGGRNTEAFF.